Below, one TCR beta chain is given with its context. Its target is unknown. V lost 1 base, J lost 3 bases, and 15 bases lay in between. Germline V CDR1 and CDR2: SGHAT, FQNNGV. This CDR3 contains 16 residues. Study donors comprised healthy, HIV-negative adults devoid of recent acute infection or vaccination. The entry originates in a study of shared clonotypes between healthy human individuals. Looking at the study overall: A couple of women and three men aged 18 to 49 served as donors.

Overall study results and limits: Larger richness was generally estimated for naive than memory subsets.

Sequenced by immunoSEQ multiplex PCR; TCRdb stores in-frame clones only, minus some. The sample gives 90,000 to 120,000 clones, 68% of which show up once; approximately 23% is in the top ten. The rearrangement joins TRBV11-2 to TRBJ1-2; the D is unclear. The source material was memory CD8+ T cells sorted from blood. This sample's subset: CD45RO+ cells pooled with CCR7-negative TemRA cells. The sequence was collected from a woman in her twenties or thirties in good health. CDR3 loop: CASSLGAGEMDYGYTF. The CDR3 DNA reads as TGTGCCAGCAGCTTAGGGGCGGGAGAAATGGACTATGGCTACACCTTC.